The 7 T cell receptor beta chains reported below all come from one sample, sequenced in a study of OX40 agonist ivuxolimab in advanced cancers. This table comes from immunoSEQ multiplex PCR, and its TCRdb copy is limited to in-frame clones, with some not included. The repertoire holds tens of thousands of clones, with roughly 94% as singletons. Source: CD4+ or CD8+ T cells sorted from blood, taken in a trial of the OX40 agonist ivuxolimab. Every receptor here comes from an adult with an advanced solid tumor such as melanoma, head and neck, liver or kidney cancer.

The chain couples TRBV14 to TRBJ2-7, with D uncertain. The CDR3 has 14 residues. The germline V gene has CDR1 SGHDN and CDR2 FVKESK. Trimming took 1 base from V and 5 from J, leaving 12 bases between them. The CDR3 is CASSQGFSSDEQYF. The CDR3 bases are TGTGCCAGCAGCCAAGGGTTCTCTTCTGACGAGCAGTACTTC.

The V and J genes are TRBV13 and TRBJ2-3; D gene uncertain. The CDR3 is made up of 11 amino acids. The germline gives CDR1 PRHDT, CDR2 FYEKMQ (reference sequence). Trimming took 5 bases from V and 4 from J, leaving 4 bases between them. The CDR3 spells CASSPADTQYF. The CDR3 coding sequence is TGTGCCAGCAGCCCGGCAGATACGCAGTATTTT.

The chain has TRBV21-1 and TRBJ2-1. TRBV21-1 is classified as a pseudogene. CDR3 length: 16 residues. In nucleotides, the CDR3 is TGTGCCAGCAGCAAAGACAGCGACCCGACGAGGAATGAGCAGTTCTTC. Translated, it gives CASSKDSDPTRNEQFF.

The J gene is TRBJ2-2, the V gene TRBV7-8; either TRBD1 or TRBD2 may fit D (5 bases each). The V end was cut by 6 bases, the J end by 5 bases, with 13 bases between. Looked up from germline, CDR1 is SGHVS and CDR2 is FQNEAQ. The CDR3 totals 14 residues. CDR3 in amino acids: CASSPGWGTGELFF. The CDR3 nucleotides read TGTGCCAGCAGTCCTGGCTGGGGGACCGGGGAGCTGTTTTTT.

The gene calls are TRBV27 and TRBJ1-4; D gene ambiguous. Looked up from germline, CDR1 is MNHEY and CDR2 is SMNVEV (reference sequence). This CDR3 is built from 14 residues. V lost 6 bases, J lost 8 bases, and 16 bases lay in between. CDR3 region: CASSPLEGREKLFF. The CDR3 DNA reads TGTGCCAGCAGCCCCCTCGAGGGCAGGGAAAAACTGTTTTTT.

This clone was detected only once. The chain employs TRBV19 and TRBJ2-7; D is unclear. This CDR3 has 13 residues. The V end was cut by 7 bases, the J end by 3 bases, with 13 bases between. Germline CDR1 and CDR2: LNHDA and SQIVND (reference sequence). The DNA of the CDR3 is TGTGCCAGTACCCCAGGACCCGTCTACGAGCAGTACTTC. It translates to CASTPGPVYEQYF.

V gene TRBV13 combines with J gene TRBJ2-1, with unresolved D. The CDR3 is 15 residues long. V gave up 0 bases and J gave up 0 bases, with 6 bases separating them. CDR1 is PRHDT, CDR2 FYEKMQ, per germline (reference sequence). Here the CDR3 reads CASSLGVSSYNEQFF. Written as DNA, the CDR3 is TGTGCCAGCAGCTTAGGGGTGAGCTCCTACAATGAGCAGTTCTTC. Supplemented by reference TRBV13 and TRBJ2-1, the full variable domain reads AAGVIQSPRHLIKEKRETATLKCYPIPRHDTVYWYQQGPGQDPQFLISFYEKMQSDKGSIPDRFSAQQFSDYHSELNMSSLELGDSALYFCASSLGVSSYNEQFFGPGTRLTVL.